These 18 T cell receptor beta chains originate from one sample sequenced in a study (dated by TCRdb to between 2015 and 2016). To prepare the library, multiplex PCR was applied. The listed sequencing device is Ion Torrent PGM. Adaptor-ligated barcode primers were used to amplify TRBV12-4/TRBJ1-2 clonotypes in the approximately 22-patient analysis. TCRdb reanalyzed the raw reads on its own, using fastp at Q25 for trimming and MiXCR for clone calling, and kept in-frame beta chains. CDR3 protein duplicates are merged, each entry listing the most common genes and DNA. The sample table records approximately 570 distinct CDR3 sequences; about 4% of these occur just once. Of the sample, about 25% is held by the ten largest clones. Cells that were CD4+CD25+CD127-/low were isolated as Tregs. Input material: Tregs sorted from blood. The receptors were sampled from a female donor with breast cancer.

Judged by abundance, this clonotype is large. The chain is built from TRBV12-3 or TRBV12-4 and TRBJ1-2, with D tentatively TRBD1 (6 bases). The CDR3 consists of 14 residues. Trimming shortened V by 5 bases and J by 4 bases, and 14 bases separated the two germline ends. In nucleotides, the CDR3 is TGTGCCAGCAGTCCCCAGGGGTGGGTCTATGGCTACACCTTC. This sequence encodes CASSPQGWVYGYTF.

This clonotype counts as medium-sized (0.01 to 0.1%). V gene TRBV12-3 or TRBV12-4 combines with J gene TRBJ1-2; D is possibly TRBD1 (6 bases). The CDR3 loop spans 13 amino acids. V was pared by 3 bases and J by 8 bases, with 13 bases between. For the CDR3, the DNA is TGTGCCAGCAGTTTGGGCAGGGGAGGAGGCTACACCTTC. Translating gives CASSLGRGGGYTF.

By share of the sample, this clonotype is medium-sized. Here the CDR3 reads CASSLNSIANGYTF. CDR3 coding DNA: TGTGCCAGCAGTTTAAACTCAATTGCAAATGGCTACACCTTC. J is TRBJ1-2 and V is TRBV12-3 or TRBV12-4, with D uncertain. This CDR3 has 14 amino acids. V lost 2 bases to trimming and J lost 6 bases, with 13 bases between them.

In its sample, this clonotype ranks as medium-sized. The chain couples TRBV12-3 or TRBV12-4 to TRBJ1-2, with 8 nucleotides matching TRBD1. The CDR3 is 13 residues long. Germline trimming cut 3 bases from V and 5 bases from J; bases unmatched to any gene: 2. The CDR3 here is CASSLDREYGYTF. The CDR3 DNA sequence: TGTGCCAGCAGTTTGGACAGGGAATATGGCTACACCTTC.

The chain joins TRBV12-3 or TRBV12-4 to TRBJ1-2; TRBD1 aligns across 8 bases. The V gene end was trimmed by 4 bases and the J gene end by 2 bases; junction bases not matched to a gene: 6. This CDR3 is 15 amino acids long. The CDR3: CASSSDRDRNYGYTF. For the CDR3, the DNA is TGTGCCAGCAGTTCGGACCGGGACAGGAACTATGGCTACACCTTC.

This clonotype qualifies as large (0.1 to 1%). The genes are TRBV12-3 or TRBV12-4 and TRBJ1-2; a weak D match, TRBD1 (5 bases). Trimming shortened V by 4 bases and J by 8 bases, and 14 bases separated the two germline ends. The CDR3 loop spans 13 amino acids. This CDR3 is CASSSGTAAGYTF. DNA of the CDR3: TGTGCCAGCAGTTCCGGGACCGCGGCGGGCTACACCTTC.

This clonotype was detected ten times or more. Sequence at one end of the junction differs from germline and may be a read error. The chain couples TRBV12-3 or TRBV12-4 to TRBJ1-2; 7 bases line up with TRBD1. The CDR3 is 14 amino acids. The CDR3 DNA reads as TGTGCCAGCAGCTCGACAGGGATCTCTTCTTCGTCGTTCTTC. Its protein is CASSSTGISSSSFF.

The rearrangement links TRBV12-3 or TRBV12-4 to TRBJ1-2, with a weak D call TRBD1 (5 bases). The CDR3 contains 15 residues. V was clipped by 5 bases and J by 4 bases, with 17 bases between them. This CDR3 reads CASSRPGREGYGYTF. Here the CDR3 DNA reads TGTGCCAGCAGTCGACCGGGACGAGAGGGCTATGGCTACACCTTC.

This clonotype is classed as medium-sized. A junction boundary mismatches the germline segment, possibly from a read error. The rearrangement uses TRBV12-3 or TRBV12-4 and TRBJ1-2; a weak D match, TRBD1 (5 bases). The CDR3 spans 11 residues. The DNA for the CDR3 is TGTGCCAGCAGGGTCGGGACTCTCCTCGCCTTC. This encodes CASRVGTLLAF.

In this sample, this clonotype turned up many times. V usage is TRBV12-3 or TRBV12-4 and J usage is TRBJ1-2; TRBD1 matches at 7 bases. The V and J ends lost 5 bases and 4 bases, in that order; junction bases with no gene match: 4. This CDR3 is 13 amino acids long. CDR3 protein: CASSRDRSYGYTF. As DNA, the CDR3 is TGTGCCAGCAGTCGGGACAGAAGCTATGGCTACACCTTC.

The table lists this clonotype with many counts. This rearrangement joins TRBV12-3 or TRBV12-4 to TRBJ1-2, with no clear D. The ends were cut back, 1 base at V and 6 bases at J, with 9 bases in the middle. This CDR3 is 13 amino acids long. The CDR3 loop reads CASSLVSENGYTF. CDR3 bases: TGTGCCAGCAGTTTAGTCTCTGAAAATGGCTACACCTTC.

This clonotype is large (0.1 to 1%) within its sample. CDR3 amino acids: CASTLGTGNGYTF. The CDR3 DNA reads as TGTGCCAGCACCCTGGGGACAGGGAATGGCTACACCTTC. The rearrangement joins TRBV12-3 or TRBV12-4 to TRBJ1-2; 9 nucleotides align to TRBD1. This CDR3 region has 13 residues. The V and J ends lost 7 bases and 6 bases, in that order; junction bases with no gene match: 6.

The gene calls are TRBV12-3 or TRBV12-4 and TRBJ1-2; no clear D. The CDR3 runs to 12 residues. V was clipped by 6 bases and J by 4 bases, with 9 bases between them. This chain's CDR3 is CASSPSFYGYTF. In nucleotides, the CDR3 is TGTGCCAGCAGCCCAAGCTTCTATGGCTACACCTTC.

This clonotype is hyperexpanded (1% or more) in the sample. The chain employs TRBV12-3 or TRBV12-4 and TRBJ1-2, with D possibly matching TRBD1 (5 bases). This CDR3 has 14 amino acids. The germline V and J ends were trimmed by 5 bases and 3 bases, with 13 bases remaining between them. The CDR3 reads CASSPGTADYGYTF. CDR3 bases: TGTGCCAGCAGTCCAGGGACGGCGGACTATGGCTACACCTTC.

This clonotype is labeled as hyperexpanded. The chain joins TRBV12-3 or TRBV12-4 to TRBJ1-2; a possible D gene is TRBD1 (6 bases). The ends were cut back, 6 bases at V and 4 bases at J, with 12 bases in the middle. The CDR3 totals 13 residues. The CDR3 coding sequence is TGTGCCAGCAGCCTGGACAGACCCTATGGCTACACCTTC. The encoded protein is CASSLDRPYGYTF.

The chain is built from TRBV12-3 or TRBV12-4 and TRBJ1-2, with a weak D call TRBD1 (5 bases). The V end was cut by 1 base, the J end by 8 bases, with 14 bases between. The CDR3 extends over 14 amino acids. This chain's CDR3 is CASSLGNRRDGYTF. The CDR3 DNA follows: TGTGCCAGCAGTTTAGGAAACAGGAGGGACGGCTACACCTTC.

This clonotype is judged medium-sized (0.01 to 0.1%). This CDR3 reads CASSLAASYYGYTF. The CDR3, as DNA: TGTGCCAGCAGTTTAGCTGCCAGCTACTATGGCTACACCTTC. The rearrangement uses TRBV12-3 or TRBV12-4 and TRBJ1-2; no clear D. Trimming shortened V by 0 bases and J by 3 bases, and 8 bases separated the two germline ends. The CDR3 is 14 residues long.

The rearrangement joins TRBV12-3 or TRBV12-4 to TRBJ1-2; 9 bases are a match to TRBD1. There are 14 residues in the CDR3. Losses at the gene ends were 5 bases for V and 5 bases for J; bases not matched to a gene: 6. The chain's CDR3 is CASSAWDREYGYTF. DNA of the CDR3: TGTGCCAGCAGTGCCTGGGACAGGGAATATGGCTACACCTTC.